These 29 T cell receptor beta chains were sequenced from one sample in a study of OX40 agonist ivuxolimab in advanced cancers. TCRdb's table, derived via immunoSEQ multiplex PCR, lists solely in-frame clones and lacks some. Seen here are 40,000 to 55,000 clones, 84% observed once, and the top ten hold under 30%. The sample here was CD4+ or CD8+ T cells sorted from blood, taken in a trial of the OX40 agonist ivuxolimab. The receptors come from an adult with an advanced solid tumor such as melanoma, head and neck, liver or kidney cancer.

The chain links TRBV14 to TRBJ1-1; D perhaps matches TRBD1 (6 bases). Trimming took off 4 bases at V and 1 base at J, with 19 bases between the two ends. This CDR3 has 17 residues. CDR1 and CDR2 from the germline V gene are SGHDN and FVKESK. CDR3 sequence (DNA): TGTGCCAGCAGCCTCCAGTGGGCGGGGGCTGCGAACACTGAAGCTTTCTTT. This translates into CASSLQWAGAANTEAFF.

This sequence joins TRBV28 and TRBJ2-7; D is perhaps TRBD2 (5 bases). Trimming removed 10 bases at V and 3 bases at J, with 13 bases between. CDR1 MDHEN and CDR2 SYDVKM come from the germline V gene. This CDR3 has 12 amino acids. CDR3 nucleotides: TGTGCCATTACCGACGGGAACTACGAGCAGTACTTC. Its protein is CAITDGNYEQYF.

The chain has TRBV28 and TRBJ2-7; no definite D call. The CDR3 covers 13 residues. V was shortened by 6 bases and J by 0 bases, with 9 bases between the two germline ends. Germline V gene data show CDR1 as MDHEN and CDR2 as SYDVKM. CDR3 region: CASSPLPSYEQYF. CDR3 DNA: TGTGCCAGCAGCCCACTTCCCTCCTACGAGCAGTACTTC.

This clone was observed a single time. The chain couples TRBV7-7 to TRBJ2-7; no clear D gene. This CDR3 region has 13 residues. The ends were cut back, 5 bases at V and 1 base at J, with 9 bases in the middle. Germline CDR1 is SSHAT and CDR2 is FNYEAQ (reference sequence). The CDR3 DNA is TGTGCCAGCAGCCTCGACGGATCCTACGAGCAGTACTTC. It specifies CASSLDGSYEQYF.

This chain links TRBV7-8 with TRBJ2-7, with 9 bases aligning to TRBD1. The germline V gene encodes CDR1 SGHVS and CDR2 FQNEAQ. The J segment lost 2 bases and the V segment lost 4 bases, leaving 12 bases of the junction unmatched. This CDR3 is 17 amino acids long. DNA of the CDR3: TGTGCCAGCAGCTCTGGCGGGGGACAGGGATGGACCTACGAGCAGTACTTC. Amino acid sequence: CASSSGGGQGWTYEQYF. The full variable domain, in which reference TRBV7-8 and TRBJ2-7 provide the parts outside the CDR3, is GAGVSQSPRYKVAKRGQDVALRCDPISGHVSLFWYQQALGQGPEFLTYFQNEAQLDKSGLPSDRFFAERPEGSVSTLKIQRTQQEDSAVYLCASSSGGGQGWTYEQYFGPGTRLTVT.

The chain couples TRBV28 to TRBJ2-7; D perhaps matches TRBD1 (6 bases). There are 14 residues in the CDR3. The V gene lost 7 bases and the J gene lost 3 bases, with 16 bases spanning the gap. Germline-derived CDR1 and CDR2 are MDHEN and SYDVKM. The CDR3 protein is CASTPTGTYYEQYF. The CDR3 DNA reads as TGTGCCAGCACTCCGACAGGCACTTACTACGAGCAGTACTTC.

The CDR3 sequence: CASSFKGSYNEQFF. As DNA, the CDR3 is TGTGCCAGCAGTTTTAAGGGCTCCTACAATGAGCAGTTCTTC. The genes are TRBV27 and TRBJ2-1; no reliable D call. This CDR3 is 14 amino acids long. The V end was cut by 3 bases, the J end by 0 bases, with 6 bases between. Germline-derived CDR1 and CDR2 are MNHEY and SMNVEV (reference sequence).

The V call is TRBV29-1, the J call TRBJ2-4, with no clear D. From germline, CDR1 is SQVTM and CDR2 ANQGSEA. The CDR3 has 12 residues. V was shortened by 6 bases and J by 5 bases, with 11 bases between the two germline ends. The CDR3 DNA is TGCAGCGTAGGCTTACCGGAAAACATTCAGTACTTC. This sequence encodes CSVGLPENIQYF.

This clone has only a few counts. The V gene is TRBV6-5, the J gene TRBJ2-7, with TRBD1 as a possible D gene (5 bases). With 10 bases removed from V and 4 bases from J, the gap between germline ends came to 17 bases. The CDR3 is 13 amino acids. The germline gives CDR1 MNHEY, CDR2 SVGAGI. The CDR3 DNA sequence: TGTGCCACCCAGTTAGAAAGGGGTTACGAGCAGTACTTC. This translates into CATQLERGYEQYF.

This chain links TRBV7-9 with TRBJ2-7, with D perhaps TRBD1 or TRBD2 (5 bases each). The germline V gene encodes CDR1 SEHNR and CDR2 FQNEAQ (reference sequence). The V end lost 4 bases, the J end lost 7 bases, and 11 bases lay between the germline ends. The CDR3 loop spans 12 amino acids. CDR3 in DNA: TGTGCCAGCAGCTCGCTCGAGGGGGAGCAGTACTTC. Translated, it gives CASSSLEGEQYF.

This clone is classed as medium-sized. The chain carries TRBV4-1 and TRBJ1-2; TRBD1 might be the D (5 bases). CDR3 length: 13 amino acids. Trimming cost V 7 bases and J 5 bases, with 14 bases left between them. CDR1 is MGHRA and CDR2 is YSYEKL in the germline V gene. This CDR3 reads CASNRGTGYGYTF. In nucleotides, the CDR3 is TGCGCCAGCAATAGAGGGACGGGGTATGGCTACACCTTC.

This clone was seen a single time. The CDR3 sequence: CASSDGTIETGELFF. The CDR3 DNA follows: TGTGCCAGCAGTGACGGGACAATTGAAACCGGGGAGCTGTTTTTT. The chain combines TRBV6-4 with TRBJ2-2; tentatively, D is TRBD1 (6 bases). Trimming left V 2 bases short and J 5 bases short, with 12 bases between. The CDR3 extends over 15 amino acids. The V gene's germline CDR1 is MRHNA and CDR2 SNTAGT.

The chain employs TRBV11-3 and TRBJ2-1; D may be TRBD1 (6 bases). The ends were cut back, 5 bases at V and 0 bases at J, with 8 bases in the middle. The CDR3 runs 14 residues. Germline V gene sequence: CDR1 SGHNT, CDR2 YENEEA. DNA of the CDR3: TGTGCCAGCAGCCGGGACACCTCCTACAATGAGCAGTTCTTC. Translating gives CASSRDTSYNEQFF.

The chain is built from TRBV19 and TRBJ2-7, with TRBD2 matching 8 bases. Per germline, CDR1 LNHDA and CDR2 SQIVND (reference sequence). The CDR3 covers 14 residues. The trim removed 3 bases at V and 1 base at J, leaving 2 bases unmatched. CDR3 residues: CASSMLAGSYEQYF. The CDR3 DNA follows: TGTGCCAGTAGTATGCTAGCGGGTTCCTACGAGCAGTACTTC.

The chain has TRBV4-1 and TRBJ2-1; D perhaps matches TRBD1 (5 bases). Germline loops: CDR1 MGHRA, CDR2 YSYEKL. This CDR3 is built from 13 residues. V gave up 5 bases and J gave up 0 bases, with 5 bases separating them. The CDR3 is CASSDSSYNEQFF. The CDR3 nucleotides read TGCGCCAGCAGCGACAGCTCCTACAATGAGCAGTTCTTC.

This rearrangement joins TRBV23-1 to TRBJ1-4; TRBD1 aligns across 10 bases. TRBV23-1 is noted as an ORF with a role that remains uncertain. The length of the CDR3 is 17 residues. With V trimmed by 0 bases and J by 2 bases, 3 bases remained unmatched. CDR3 region: CASSQSGTGVTNEKLFF. For the CDR3, the DNA is TGCGCCAGCAGTCAATCGGGGACAGGGGTGACTAATGAAAAACTGTTTTTT.

The chain carries TRBV7-9 and TRBJ1-1, with a weak D call TRBD1 (5 bases). There are 16 residues in the CDR3. Germline loops: CDR1 SEHNR, CDR2 FQNEAQ (reference sequence). V was trimmed by 1 base and J by 2 bases, leaving 14 bases between them. DNA for the CDR3: TGTGCCAGCAGCTTAGTAGGGCAGGGAGGAAACACTGAAGCTTTCTTT. Translating gives CASSLVGQGGNTEAFF.

The chain recombines TRBV11-1 with TRBJ1-3; D gene ambiguous. Trimming took 5 bases from V and 4 from J, leaving 9 bases between them. CDR1 is SGHAT and CDR2 is FQDESV in the germline V gene (reference sequence). The CDR3 extends over 13 amino acids. CDR3 nucleotides: TGTGCCAGCAGCCCCGAGGGAGGAAACACCATATATTTT. Its translation: CASSPEGGNTIYF.

In its sample, this clone was seen a few times. This chain joins TRBV14 and TRBJ2-7; 7 bases agree with TRBD2. This CDR3 is built from 14 residues. CDR1 SGHDN and CDR2 FVKESK come from the germline V gene. The V gene end was trimmed by 4 bases and the J gene end by 2 bases; junction bases not matched to a gene: 5. CDR3 in amino acids: CASSLPSGPYEQYF. The CDR3 DNA sequence: TGTGCCAGCAGCCTGCCTAGCGGACCCTACGAGCAGTACTTC.

This clone was seen only a few times. V and J are TRBV23-1 and TRBJ1-5; weak D call: TRBD1 (6 bases). TRBV23-1 is known as an ORF, though its function is uncertain. The CDR3 has 16 amino acids. V shed 4 bases and J shed 3 bases, with 16 bases lying between them. CDR3 loop: CASSRLQGRTNQPQHF. CDR3 in DNA: TGCGCCAGCAGTCGATTACAGGGTAGGACCAATCAGCCCCAGCATTTT.

This rearrangement joins TRBV4-3 to TRBJ2-5; D is unclear. The better agreement between TRBJ2-7 and the DNA end casts doubt on the J call. The germline V gene encodes CDR1 LGHNA and CDR2 YSLEER. The CDR3 is 16 residues long. The CDR3 DNA sequence: TGCGCCAGCAGCCAAGAACGCAGCGACCTTCCCTACGAGCAGTACTTC. It codes for CASSQERSDLPYEQYF.

The chain joins TRBV29-1 to TRBJ2-7; TRBD2 is a possible D gene (6 bases). The CDR3 loop spans 13 amino acids. Looked up from germline, CDR1 is SQVTM and CDR2 is ANQGSEA. V lost 2 bases, J lost 0 bases, and 8 bases lay in between. The CDR3 DNA reads as TGCAGCGTTGAAACTAGCCTCTCCTACGAGCAGTACTTC. As protein: CSVETSLSYEQYF.

V is TRBV28 and J is TRBJ1-2; D may be TRBD1 (6 bases). The V gene's germline CDR1 is MDHEN and CDR2 SYDVKM. CDR3 length: 14 amino acids. Trimming cost V 4 bases and J 2 bases, with 11 bases left between them. The chain's CDR3 is CASSSWTANYGYTF. DNA of the CDR3: TGTGCCAGCAGTTCCTGGACAGCCAACTATGGCTACACCTTC.

The chain has TRBV7-3 and TRBJ2-1, with a weak D call TRBD2 (6 bases). This CDR3 has 16 amino acids. Between the trimmed V and J ends, which lost 5 bases and 10 bases, there was a span of 24 bases. Per the germline V gene, CDR1 is SGHTA and CDR2 is FQGTGA. The CDR3 spells CASSVATGTGVEEQFF. For the CDR3, the DNA is TGTGCCAGCAGCGTAGCAACCGGGACTGGGGTGGAGGAGCAGTTCTTC.

The J gene is TRBJ2-2, the V gene TRBV11-3; 10 bases fit TRBD1. Germline CDR1 is SGHNT and CDR2 is YENEEA. After removal of 5 bases from V and 4 bases from J, the junction contained 4 bases not matched to a gene. This CDR3 region has 15 residues. The DNA of the CDR3 is TGTGCCAGCAGCATTCGGACAGGGGGCACCGGGGAGCTGTTTTTT. Its translation: CASSIRTGGTGELFF.

CDR3 nucleotide sequence: TGTGCCAGCAGACGACAGGGTAATTCCTACGAGCAGTACTTC. Translation gives CASRRQGNSYEQYF. The gene calls are TRBV28 and TRBJ2-7; 7 bases fit TRBD1. CDR1 is MDHEN, CDR2 SYDVKM, per germline. With V trimmed by 6 bases and J by 1 base, 6 bases remained unmatched. The CDR3 has 14 amino acids.

The rearrangement uses TRBV10-1 and TRBJ2-3; the D is unclear. CDR1 is WNHNN and CDR2 is SYGVQD in the germline V gene (reference sequence). The length of the CDR3 is 13 residues. With 3 bases removed from V and 8 bases from J, the gap between germline ends came to 12 bases. CDR3 amino acids: CASSDGLSPTQYF. The CDR3 DNA is TGCGCCAGCAGTGATGGCCTTTCCCCTACGCAGTATTTT.

This rearrangement joins TRBV11-3 to TRBJ2-1; D possibly corresponds to TRBD2 (5 bases). The V gene's germline CDR1 is SGHNT and CDR2 YENEEA. The V end lost 4 bases, the J end lost 8 bases, and 12 bases lay between the germline ends. The CDR3 covers 13 residues. The CDR3 bases are TGTGCCAGCAGCTCCCGAGGGAACGATGAGCAGTTCTTC. This translates into CASSSRGNDEQFF.

V usage is TRBV28 and J usage is TRBJ2-1; 8 bases fit TRBD2. V gave up 10 bases and J gave up 3 bases; unmatched junction bases: 8. CDR3 length equals 14 residues. The germline V gene has CDR1 MDHEN and CDR2 SYDVKM. The CDR3 spells CATKTSDYYNEQFF. CDR3 bases: TGTGCCACCAAGACTAGCGATTACTACAATGAGCAGTTCTTC. The full variable domain, with the rest looked up from reference TRBV28 and TRBJ2-1, is DVKVTQSSRYLVKRTGEKVFLECVQDMDHENMFWYRQDPGLGLRLIYFSYDVKMKEKGDIPEGYSVSREKKERFSLILESASTNQTSMYLCATKTSDYYNEQFFGPGTRLTVL.